The source of this TCR beta chain is a study of T-cell memory formation after mild COVID-19. V gave up 5 bases and J gave up 3 bases; unmatched junction bases: 7. The CDR3 totals 15 residues. One entry per CDR3 protein, called by TCRdb with MiXCR from the 5' RACE reads. The table records around 180,000 distinct CDR3 sequences, around 18% of them present only once. This clonotype appeared a few times. Its target is not known. Study outcomes and limitations: Most CD4+ clones that shrank were in CM and EM, while CD8+ ones turned up in EMRA.

The V and J genes are TRBV12-3 or TRBV12-4 and TRBJ2-7; 10 bases agree with TRBD1. The sample comprised PBMCs or a T cell subset sorted from them (not recorded which). The source of this sequence is a man aged 18 to 29 who had mild COVID-19 (a few samples of this study predate the infection). Cell type and time point are not known. CDR3 bases: TGTGCCAGCAGTCGGGACAGGGGCCGTTTCTACGAGCAGTACTTC. Protein sequence: CASSRDRGRFYEQYF.